These 8 T cell receptor delta chains originate from one sample sequenced in a study of Vδ1+ human thymocytes. Sequences come from RNA converted to cDNA by reverse transcription. Multiplex PCR used pooled V-gene forward primers and a constant-region reverse primer to amplify CDR3s. TCRdb reanalysed the multiplex PCR reads via CATT. The sample lists 54,000 or so delta-chain clones, around a sixth occurring once. General observations from the study: Thymic TRG and TRD repertoires appeared highly polyclonal, with Gaussian CDR3 length distributions.

No cognate antigen is known for these TCRs. Sequenced sample: Vdelta1+ gamma-delta thymocytes from the thymus. Indicated subset: FACS-sorted CD3+ TCRalphabeta- TCRVdelta1+ TCRVdelta2- thymocytes. The receptors were sampled from a boy in the first two years of life who had congenital heart surgery.

This chain uses TRDV1 with TRDJ1; 7 bases fit TRDD2. J was trimmed by 3 bases and V by 3 bases; bases with no gene match: 22. CDR1 TSWWSYY and CDR2 QGS come from the germline V gene. The CDR3 is 20 amino acids. The CDR3 is CALGDLPDFLRRDGADKLIF. In nucleotides, the CDR3 is TGTGCTCTTGGGGATCTCCCCGATTTCCTACGACGGGATGGAGCCGATAAACTCATCTTT.

This clone was found a few times. The chain recombines TRDV1 with TRDJ1, with 9 bases aligning to TRDD2. Germline assignment: CDR1 TSWWSYY and CDR2 QGS. This CDR3 is 21 amino acids long. V lost 1 base, J lost 0 bases, and 18 bases stayed unmatched. CDR3 DNA sequence: TGTGCTCTTGGGGAACCCTTCCTACGAGTACTGGGACCTTTTAACACCGATAAACTCATCTTT. Translated: CALGEPFLRVLGPFNTDKLIF.

This clone appeared a few times. Compared with germline, one end of the junction differs, possibly owing to a read error. Other DNA sequences of this sample code for an identical CDR3. The V call is TRDV1, the J call TRDJ1, with TRDD3 matching over 11 bases. This CDR3 has 17 amino acids. Germline values: CDR1 TSWWSYY, CDR2 QGS. CDR3 nucleotide sequence: TGTGCTCTTGGGGAGCCGAGGGGGCTGGGGGATACCGATAAACTTATCTTT. Residues: CALGEPRGLGDTDKLIF.

This sequence joins TRDV1 and TRDJ1; D assignment may be TRDD2 or TRDD3 (8 bases each). This CDR3 contains 18 residues. The V end was cut by 4 bases, the J end by 6 bases, with 27 bases between. Germline loops: CDR1 TSWWSYY, CDR2 QGS. The CDR3 here is CALGANASYEGYEYKLIF. CDR3 DNA sequence: TGTGCTCTTGGGGCCAATGCTTCCTACGAGGGATACGAATATAAACTCATCTTT.

This clone was found a few times. The J gene is TRDJ1, the V gene TRDV1; 8 nucleotides agree with TRDD3. The germline V gene has CDR1 TSWWSYY and CDR2 QGS. The CDR3 is 26 amino acids. Trimming at V came to 0 bases and at J to 0 bases, leaving 33 bases not matched to a gene. CDR3: CALGELSPTPHIFPILGARYTDKLIF. DNA for the CDR3: TGTGCTCTTGGGGAACTAAGTCCTACTCCCCATATCTTCCCTATACTGGGGGCTAGGTACACCGATAAACTCATCTTT.

V gene TRDV1 combines with J gene TRDJ1, with 8 nucleotides matching TRDD3. The CDR3 contains 19 residues. Germline CDR1 is TSWWSYY and CDR2 is QGS. V lost 3 bases and J lost 0; bases outside the gene matches: 15. CDR3 region: CALGDPTRDTIPYTDKLIF. The DNA of the CDR3 is TGTGCTCTTGGGGACCCCACTAGGGATACGATCCCCTACACCGATAAACTCATCTTT.

This clone has only a few counts. The chain links TRDV1 to TRDJ2; 13 bases match TRDD3. Germline-derived CDR1 and CDR2 are TSWWSYY and QGS. V shed 0 bases, J shed 6 bases, and the junction held 22 bases outside the gene matches. This CDR3 spans 23 amino acids. In nucleotides, the CDR3 is TGTGCTCTTGGGGAACTGAAGCCTTCCCTCATACTTGTACTGGGGGATACGCCAGCACAACTCTTCTTT. It codes for CALGELKPSLILVLGDTPAQLFF.

Regarding this clone: A much larger clone lies a single base off, so this may be a read error. The V gene is TRDV2, the J gene TRDJ1, with 11 bases identical to TRDD3. Germline loops: CDR1 GEAIGNYY, CDR2 EKD. CDR3 length equals 18 residues. The V and J ends lost 5 bases and 0 bases, in that order; junction bases with no gene match: 13. The CDR3 DNA reads as TGTGCCTGTGCCACGGGGTGGGGGATACGCCAGTACACCGATAAACTCATCTTT. This codes for CACATGWGIRQYTDKLIF.